This TCR beta chain derives from a study of shared clonotypes between healthy human individuals. To note about this clone: Its cognate antigen is unknown.

Assay runs were performed at deep level. The assay was immunoSEQ multiplex PCR, and TCRdb's table has in-frame clones only and misses some. The sample holds about 1.9 million clones, roughly 95% seen once. Notes on the study in general: Larger richness was generally estimated for naive than memory subsets.

Naive CD8 cells lacked CD45RO and underwent positive selection for CCR7, leaving out terminally differentiated effector memory CD45RA+ cells. This sequence originates from a man between 18 and 29 years old in good health. Some clones in this sample may be carry-over from other donors' samples. The material sequenced was naive CD8+ T cells from PBMCs.

The CDR3 DNA follows: TGTGCCATCAGTGAGAAAGCTGGGGGTTGGGGCTACACCTTC. It translates to CAISEKAGGWGYTF. This chain connects TRBV10-3 to TRBJ1-2; TRBD1 might be the D (5 bases). The CDR3 consists of 14 residues. Trimming took 2 bases from V and 8 from J, leaving 15 bases between them. Looked up from germline, CDR1 is ENHRY and CDR2 is SYGVKD.